This T cell receptor (beta chain) appears in the sequencing data of a study of PD-1 blockade in classical Hodgkin lymphoma. In the study overall: The patients were dosed with nivolumab 3 mg/kg, infused intravenously every 2 weeks.

Overall study results and limits: Why the repertoires differ is still unclear, perhaps disease activity or prior therapy. Researchers reported that CD4+ TCR diversity, though not CD8+, rose significantly by C4D1. At baseline, newly diagnosed patients reportedly showed less TCR diversity than healthy donors.

Assay: immunoSEQ multiplex PCR; the TCRdb copy retains only in-frame clones and omits some. The sample has over 75,000 clones; about nine tenths are singletons. This CDR3 has 17 residues. In germline, CDR1 is SGHVS, CDR2 FNYEAQ. V shed 1 base, J shed 5 bases, and the junction held 10 bases outside the gene matches. With respect to this clone: Antigen unknown.

Time point specified: cycle 4 day 1 (C4D1), after 5 to 7 weeks of nivolumab. All the patients suffered relapse after autologous stem cell transplantation, and brentuximab vedotin exposure differed. The rearrangement uses TRBV7-6 and TRBJ2-5; TRBD2 matches at 10 bases. This TCR was recovered from a human donor with classical Hodgkin lymphoma. Sample: peripheral blood mononuclear cells (PBMCs), taken before the fourth cycle of nivolumab. CDR3 sequence: CASSLVGLAAEGETQYF. DNA of the CDR3: TGTGCCAGCAGCTTAGTCGGACTAGCGGCCGAAGGGGAGACCCAGTACTTC.